This T cell receptor (beta chain) was sequenced in a study of breast tumors, draining lymph nodes, adjacent tissues. General study findings and limits: Data fit most tumor T cells coming from lymph node, expanding in tumor.

TCRdb re-called the multiplex PCR reads through MiXCR, storing one row per CDR3 protein. The top ten hold less than 25% of the sample, which has 20,000 to 30,000 distinct CDR3 sequences, almost 70% seen once. The germline V gene encodes CDR1 WSHSY and CDR2 SAAADI. There are 18 residues in the CDR3. The ends lost 0 bases at V and 5 bases at J; junction bases unmatched: 12. In regard to this clonotype: Its specificity is not known.

The chain employs TRBV10-2 and TRBJ2-3; TRBD2 matches at 9 bases. Sequencing input: tumor-adjacent breast tissue. The TCR sequence derives from a female donor with breast cancer. Some clones in this sample may be carry-over from other donors' samples. The CDR3 here is CASSESDSSSGNKDTQYF. Written as DNA, the CDR3 is TGCGCCAGCAGTGAGTCTGATTCGTCTAGCGGGAATAAAGATACGCAGTATTTT.